What follows describes a single T cell receptor beta chain. Its target is not known. The PCR had 60 Vbeta and 13 Jbeta primers. Some clones are missing from TCRdb's copy, which holds only in-frame ones; the method was immunoSEQ multiplex PCR. Altogether 50,000 to 70,000 clones are present, around four fifths being singletons, with the ten largest covering roughly 3.1%. Donors in the study were healthy people who gave bone marrow. Trimming shortened V by 4 bases and J by 3 bases, and 16 bases separated the two germline ends. The CDR3 runs to 16 residues. Germline CDR1 is SGHRS and CDR2 is YFSETQ. The data were obtained in a study of cytomegalovirus exposure and HLA in healthy donors. On the study more broadly: Unique TCRs numbering 75 million to 95 million, obtained from HLA-typed donors, made up an early data release. Whole-study results and caveats: Among donors in an Asian-associated ancestry cluster, a later analysis reportedly found fewer N-insertions than the approximately 700-donor mean. No immune exposure information besides CMV serostatus was available.

The rearrangement uses TRBV5-1 and TRBJ1-4; TRBD1 is a possible D gene (6 bases). The sequenced material came from PBMCs. This TCR was sampled from a girl aged 10 to 17 in good health and CMV-seropositive. The CDR3 DNA follows: TGCGCCAGCAGCCGCTATGCCGGGGGGCCTAATGAAAAACTGTTTTTT. Protein product: CASSRYAGGPNEKLFF.